Listed below are T cell receptor beta chains from one sample, sequenced in a study of blood T cell repertoires in COVID-19. The table came from immunoSEQ multiplex PCR; TCRdb's copy has only in-frame clones and leaves some out. The sample holds 90,000 to 100,000 clones; 84% are singletons and the top ten take approximately 2%. Sample: peripheral blood. Source of these receptors: a man between 70 and 80 years old with active or convalescent COVID-19. The CDR3 runs from the conserved cysteine through the conserved F or W. A D gene is named only where the DNA matches it firmly. Clone size is shown for a subset of rows, as once, few, many or a class of expanded clone.

j_call d_call clone_size v_call cdr3_nt cdr3_aa
TRBJ2-7 - - TRBV28 TGTGCCAGCAGTTTAGGTGGACAGCAGGGTAAGCAGTACTTC CASSLGGQQGKQYF
TRBJ2-7 - - TRBV7-8 TGTGCCAGCACCCTCCTGGGGGCCTCCTACGAGCAGTACTTC CASTLLGASYEQYF
TRBJ1-1 - - TRBV7-2 TGTGCCAGCAGCTCGCAGAGCACTCTAGGCGGTACTGAAGCTTTCTTT CASSSQSTLGGTEAFF
TRBJ1-2 - - TRBV7-2 TGTGCCAGCAGCTTCCCAGGGGAGACTGGCTACACCTTC CASSFPGETGYTF
TRBJ1-2 - - TRBV28 TGTGCCAGCAGTAACCCCGCGGGCTACACCTTC CASSNPAGYTF
TRBJ2-2 TRBD1 - TRBV2 TGTGCCAGCAGTGAAGGGACAGGGTACACCGGGGAGCTGTTTTTT CASSEGTGYTGELFF
TRBJ1-1 TRBD1 - TRBV7-3 TGTGCCAGCAGCGTGACCCGGGACAGCACTGAAGCTTTCTTT CASSVTRDSTEAFF
TRBJ2-7 TRBD2 - TRBV7-9 TGTGCCAGCAGCTTCGCTAGCGGGGGTTTCCTGTTC CASSFASGGFLF
TRBJ2-3 - - TRBV9 TGTGCCAGCAGCAACACAGGGCGGGCGGGCTTATATACGCAGTATTTT CASSNTGRAGLYTQYF
TRBJ2-3 TRBD2 - TRBV7-3 TGTGCCAGCAGCGTCGGGACTAGCTCAGATACGCAGTATTTT CASSVGTSSDTQYF
TRBJ1-3 - - TRBV7-6 TGTGCCAGCAGCTTACAGGAGGGCCTCTCTGGAAACACCATATATTTT CASSLQEGLSGNTIYF
TRBJ1-1 - - TRBV7-2 TGTGCCAGCAGCTTTCTTCCGTCCGGGAACGAAGCTTTCTTT CASSFLPSGNEAFF
TRBJ2-5 - once TRBV5-8 TGTGCCAGCAGCCCTAAGGATTCGGGCACAGGTTTACAAGAGACCCAGTACTTC CASSPKDSGTGLQETQYF
TRBJ1-3 - - TRBV6-5 TGTGCCAGCAGTTTGGAGGGAGCCTCTGGAAACACCATATATTTT CASSLEGASGNTIYF
TRBJ2-3 - many TRBV28 TGTGCCAGCAGTGCAAAAGGGACTGCAGATACGCAGTATTTT CASSAKGTADTQYF
TRBJ1-2 TRBD1 - TRBV7-2 TGTGCCAGCAGCCCGACAGGGTCCCGAGTGACGGGCTACACCTTC CASSPTGSRVTGYTF
TRBJ2-2 - - TRBV12-3/TRBV12-4 TGTGCCAGCAGTTATAGCACCGGGGAGCTGTTTTTT CASSYSTGELFF
TRBJ2-1 TRBD2 - TRBV5-1 TGCGCCAGCAGCCCGCGGGGGGGCATTGATGAGCAGTTCTTC CASSPRGGIDEQFF
TRBJ1-1 - - TRBV12-3/TRBV12-4 TGTGCCAGCAGTCCATCGAGTCAGCGGTCTTTCTTT CASSPSSQRSFF
TRBJ1-3 - - TRBV30 TGTGCCTGGAGTGGGCGGCCTGGAAACACCATATATTTT CAWSGRPGNTIYF